One sample yielded the 5 T cell receptor beta chains listed below, sequenced in a study of shared clonotypes between healthy human individuals. Libraries were prepared by immunoSEQ multiplex PCR; TCRdb keeps only in-frame clonotypes and omits some of them. The sample holds around 370,000 clones, approximately 97% seen once. Sequencing was performed on memory CD8+ T cells sorted from blood. As for subset: CD45RO+ cells pooled with CCR7-negative TemRA cells. These receptors came from a young man in good health.

V usage is TRBV19 and J usage is TRBJ1-5; D might be TRBD1 (6 bases). Between the trimmed V and J ends, which lost 2 bases and 1 base, there was a span of 18 bases. Germline CDR1 and CDR2: LNHDA and SQIVND (reference sequence). The CDR3 sequence is 18 residues long. The CDR3 sequence is CASSIRRPGGISNQPQHF. The CDR3 DNA reads as TGTGCCAGTAGTATAAGACGCCCGGGGGGCATAAGCAATCAGCCCCAGCATTTT.

V usage is TRBV29-1 and J usage is TRBJ1-2; D unclear. The CDR3 is made up of 11 amino acids. Per germline, CDR1 SQVTM and CDR2 ANQGSEA. V lost 4 bases and J lost 4, with 7 bases in between. The CDR3 bases are TGCAGCGTTGTAATAGGCTATGGCTACACCTTC. This codes for CSVVIGYGYTF.

This chain links TRBV15 with TRBJ1-5; D perhaps matches TRBD1 (5 bases). Trimming took off 0 bases at V and 6 bases at J, with 12 bases between the two ends. Looked up from germline, CDR1 is LNHNV and CDR2 is YYDKDF (reference sequence). The length of the CDR3 is 15 residues. Here the CDR3 reads CATSRDRGWSQPQHF. The CDR3 coding sequence is TGTGCCACCAGCAGAGATCGGGGGTGGAGTCAGCCCCAGCATTTT.

V gene TRBV6-1 combines with J gene TRBJ2-2; 7 nucleotides align to TRBD1. The CDR3 loop spans 13 amino acids. Germline-derived CDR1 and CDR2 are MNHNS and SASEGT. With V trimmed by 8 bases and J by 4 bases, 4 bases remained unmatched. Here the CDR3 reads CASRPGGTGELFF. In nucleotides, the CDR3 is TGTGCCAGCCGTCCAGGGGGCACCGGGGAGCTGTTTTTT.

The chain uses TRBV18 and TRBJ2-3; 7 positions match TRBD1. CDR1 and CDR2 (germline): KGHSH, LQKENI. V trimming: 1 base; J trimming: 3 bases; junction bases outside the gene matches: 1. The CDR3 is 14 residues long. The CDR3, as DNA: TGTGCCAGCTCACCACTGACAGGGACAGATACGCAGTATTTT. As protein: CASSPLTGTDTQYF.